Listed here are 31 T cell receptor beta chains from one sample, sequenced in a study of blood T cells in healthy people across ages. Next came a second PCR, run for about 6 to 12 cycles, which used a sample-barcoded 5' primer along with a J-beta primer mix. TCRdb redid the calling of the 5' RACE reads with MiXCR, one entry per CDR3 protein. The data hold approximately 940,000 distinct CDR3 sequences, with roughly 43% observed a single time. What was sequenced was blood. The origin of the receptors is a man aged 25-45 years in good health.

This clonotype has a handful of counts. This sequence joins TRBV21-1 and TRBJ1-6; TRBD1 is the table's D call, not checked against the DNA. TRBV21-1 is deemed a pseudogene. The CDR3 has 15 residues. CDR3 sequence: CASIIRGAYNSPLHF. In nucleotides, the CDR3 is TGTGCCAGCATAATCCGGGGGGCCTATAATTCACCCCTCCACTTT.

This rearrangement joins TRBV7-2 to TRBJ2-1; D may match TRBD1 or TRBD2 (5 bases each). The ends were cut back, 7 bases at V and 13 bases at J, with 20 bases in the middle. This CDR3 region has 13 residues. Germline lookup yields CDR1 SGHTA and CDR2 FQGNSA. In nucleotides, the CDR3 is TGTGCCAGCACCCTCGGGGCGGAAGAGACCCAGTTCTTC. Protein product: CASTLGAEETQFF.

This clonotype was detected a few times. CDR3 nucleotides: TGCGCCAGCAGTCCCGGGACTAGCGGGTTATTAGAGCAGTTCTTC. Amino acids: CASSPGTSGLLEQFF. The chain employs TRBV5-1 and TRBJ2-1; 12 nucleotides match TRBD2. Trimming cost V 5 bases and J 10 bases; bases outside gene matches: 10. The CDR3 has 15 amino acids. Per germline, CDR1 SGHRS and CDR2 YFSETQ.

This clonotype has only a few counts. Written as DNA, the CDR3 is TGTGCCAGCAGCCAAGGAAAGGGAGTCTACTCCTACGAGCAGTACTTC. Amino acid sequence: CASSQGKGVYSYEQYF. The rearrangement uses TRBV3-1 and TRBJ2-7, with D possibly matching TRBD2 (5 bases). V lost 1 base and J 0 bases, leaving 13 bases between the germline ends. Germline V lookup: CDR1 LGHDT, CDR2 YNNKEL (reference sequence). There are 16 residues in the CDR3.

This rearrangement joins TRBV4-3 to TRBJ2-1; D is undetermined. The CDR3 has 13 residues. The V gene's germline CDR1 is LGHNA and CDR2 YSLEER. V dropped 4 bases and J dropped 10 bases, with 14 bases sitting between them. CDR3 sequence reads: CASSPDRVGEQFF. The CDR3 DNA follows: TGCGCCAGCAGCCCGGATAGGGTAGGAGAGCAGTTCTTC.

The rearrangement links TRBV7-2 to TRBJ2-1; D is uncertain. Trimming took 0 bases from V and 5 from J, leaving 11 bases between them. The germline CDR1 and CDR2 sequences are SGHTA and FQGNSA. The CDR3 spans 15 residues. CDR3 in amino acids: CASSLARDFHNEQFF. The CDR3 nucleotides are TGTGCCAGCAGCTTAGCGCGAGACTTTCACAATGAGCAGTTCTTC.

V gene TRBV7-3 combines with J gene TRBJ1-1, with TRBD1 matching 12 bases. Germline V lookup: CDR1 SGHTA, CDR2 FQGTGA. The CDR3 is 15 residues long. J lost 5 bases, V lost 4 bases, and 5 bases had no gene match. CDR3 in DNA: TGTGCCAGCAGCTCCGGGACAGGGGGCGAAACTGAAGCTTTCTTT. It codes for CASSSGTGGETEAFF.

The rearrangement joins TRBV9 to TRBJ1-1; D is perhaps TRBD1 (6 bases). The V end lost 4 bases, the J end lost 5 bases, and 12 bases lay between the germline ends. CDR1 is SGDLS and CDR2 is YYNGEE in the germline V gene. CDR3 length: 13 residues. CDR3 sequence (DNA): TGTGCCAGCAGCCACAGGGATGTAACTGAAGCTTTCTTT. This codes for CASSHRDVTEAFF. Complete variable domain (other parts from reference TRBV9 and TRBJ1-1): DSGVTQTPKHLITATGQRVTLRCSPRSGDLSVYWYQQSLDQGLQFLIQYYNGEERAKGNILERFSAQQFPDLHSELNLSSLELGDSALYFCASSHRDVTEAFFGQGTRLTVV.

The chain employs TRBV7-9 and TRBJ2-1; D may be TRBD1 (5 bases). Per germline, CDR1 SEHNR and CDR2 FQNEAQ (reference sequence). This CDR3 contains 16 residues. V lost 5 bases, J lost 5 bases, and 19 bases lay in between. In DNA, the CDR3 is TGTGCCAGCAGCCCGCGGACACAAAGAATAGACAATGAGCAGTTCTTC. Amino acid sequence: CASSPRTQRIDNEQFF.

This clonotype occurred many times. Written as DNA, the CDR3 is TGTGCCAGCAGCTTAATGGGCGGCAATGAGCAGTTCTTC. Translation gives CASSLMGGNEQFF. This chain joins TRBV7-9 and TRBJ2-1; D unresolved. Trimming shortened V by 2 bases and J by 6 bases, and 8 bases separated the two germline ends. The CDR3 is 13 residues long. Germline assignment: CDR1 SEHNR and CDR2 FQNEAQ (reference sequence).

This clonotype was observed a handful of times. The CDR3 region has the DNA TGTGCCAGCGGTCAGGCAGCCAATCAGCCCCAGCATTTT. Translation: CASGQAANQPQHF. The V gene is TRBV6-5, the J gene TRBJ1-5; D unresolved. Trimming cost V 8 bases and J 3 bases, with 11 bases left between them. The CDR3 extends over 13 amino acids. Germline V lookup: CDR1 MNHEY, CDR2 SVGAGI.

The chain uses TRBV29-1 and TRBJ2-5, with 7 bases aligning to TRBD2. Trimming removed 7 bases from V and 5 bases from J; junction bases left unmatched: 7. The germline V gene encodes CDR1 SQVTM and CDR2 ANQGSEA. The CDR3 has 12 residues. This chain's CDR3 is CSASRLAETQYF. CDR3 coding DNA: TGCAGCGCTTCCCGACTAGCCGAGACCCAGTACTTC.

The gene calls are TRBV20-1 and TRBJ2-7; D possibly corresponds to TRBD1 (6 bases). The germline gives CDR1 DFQATT, CDR2 SNEGSKA (reference sequence). Trimming left V 3 bases short and J 2 bases short, with 11 bases between. CDR3 length equals 13 residues. CDR3 nucleotide sequence: TGCAGTGCTAGCGGGACACCTACCTACGAGCAGTACTTC. It encodes CSASGTPTYEQYF.

Worth noting for this clonotype: At one of its ends the junction is not consistent with the germline gene, which may arise from a read error. The chain couples TRBV5-1 to TRBJ2-1, with TRBD1 matching 8 bases. From germline, CDR1 is SGHRS and CDR2 YFSETQ. The CDR3 runs to 15 residues. The CDR3 spells CASSLEGTGYIEQFF. Written as DNA, the CDR3 is TGCGCCAGCAGCTTGGAGGGGACAGGATACATTGAGCAGTTCTTC.

The chain combines TRBV4-1 with TRBJ2-1; 11 bases align to TRBD2. The CDR3 runs 16 residues. Germline assignment: CDR1 MGHRA and CDR2 YSYEKL. J lost 12 bases, V lost 2 bases, and 12 bases had no gene match. The CDR3, as DNA: TGCGCCAGCAGCCAAACACTAGCGGGGGCCCCTTTAGGGCAGTTCTTC. This translates into CASSQTLAGAPLGQFF.

This clonotype was detected only a few times. The J gene is TRBJ1-2, the V gene TRBV12-3 or TRBV12-4; weak D call: TRBD1 (6 bases). The V end lost 3 bases, the J end lost 6 bases, and 11 bases lay between the germline ends. The CDR3 runs 13 residues. CDR3 in amino acids: CASSFTQGHGYTF. Here the CDR3 DNA reads TGTGCCAGCAGTTTCACACAGGGCCATGGCTACACCTTC.

This clonotype was seen many times. CDR3 protein: CASSQQGMATDTQYF. The CDR3 nucleotides are TGTGCCAGCAGCCAACAAGGGATGGCCACAGATACGCAGTATTTT. V and J are TRBV3-1 and TRBJ2-3; D gene unclear. Germline V gene data show CDR1 as LGHDT and CDR2 as YNNKEL (reference sequence). Trimming shortened V by 2 bases and J by 2 bases, and 11 bases separated the two germline ends. This CDR3 contains 15 residues.

V usage is TRBV7-9 and J usage is TRBJ2-2; 8 bases fit TRBD2. Trimming took 5 bases from V and 3 from J; bases not matched to a gene: 11. Germline V gene sequence: CDR1 SEHNR, CDR2 FQNEAQ (reference sequence). The CDR3 is 17 residues long. The CDR3 sequence: CASSASSAGGHTGELFF. The CDR3 DNA sequence: TGTGCCAGCAGCGCTTCCTCGGCGGGGGGTCACACCGGGGAGCTGTTTTTT.

This clonotype was seen a handful of times. V usage is TRBV6-6 and J usage is TRBJ1-2; TRBD1 is a possible D gene (6 bases). Germline CDR1 MNHNY, CDR2 SVGAGI (reference sequence). The CDR3 length is 15 residues. V lost 6 bases to trimming and J lost 7 bases, with 21 bases between them. CDR3 nucleotides: TGTGCCAGCAGCCACCTGGAGGGGGGCTCCAGTGGCTACACCTTC. Amino acid sequence: CASSHLEGGSSGYTF.

CDR3: CSVEEGPGTQYF. CDR3 DNA sequence: TGCAGCGTTGAAGAGGGTCCTGGGACCCAGTACTTC. The chain combines TRBV29-1 with TRBJ2-5, with D uncertain. This CDR3 contains 12 residues. V was cut by 0 bases and J by 7 bases, with 9 bases left in between. Looked up from germline, CDR1 is SQVTM and CDR2 is ANQGSEA.

This clonotype has just a few counts. In DNA form, the CDR3 reads TGTGCCAGCGGGGGGGAGAACCAAGAGACCCAGTACTTC. Translation: CASGGENQETQYF. The chain couples TRBV12-3 or TRBV12-4 to TRBJ2-5, with TRBD2 matching over 7 bases. Trimming removed 8 bases from V and 0 bases from J; junction bases left unmatched: 3. The CDR3 has 13 amino acids.

This clonotype showed up just a few times. This may be a read error, as it is one base from a much larger clone. V usage is TRBV4-3 and J usage is TRBJ2-1; 8 bases align to TRBD2. Gene TRBJ2-7 matches the end of the DNA better, so the J call may be wrong. This CDR3 is built from 21 residues. Germline loops: CDR1 LGHNA, CDR2 YSLEER. The DNA of the CDR3 is TGCGCCAGCAGCCAAGATGCGGTAGCGGGGTCAAAAAGGAGCTCCTACAATGAGCAGTACTTC. It yields the protein CASSQDAVAGSKRSSYNEQYF.

The genes are TRBV20-1 and TRBJ1-2; D gene uncertain. The CDR3 has 12 residues. Germline values: CDR1 DFQATT, CDR2 SNEGSKA (reference sequence). Trimming shortened V by 6 bases and J by 4 bases, and 12 bases separated the two germline ends. CDR3: CSAIGSGYGYTF. The CDR3 DNA sequence: TGCAGTGCAATTGGATCGGGCTATGGCTACACCTTC.

V gene TRBV20-1 combines with J gene TRBJ2-1; the D gene could be TRBD1 or TRBD2 (7 bases each). Germline CDR1 and CDR2: DFQATT and SNEGSKA (reference sequence). The CDR3 loop spans 10 amino acids. The CDR3, as DNA: TGCAGGCCAGGGGGGGACTTCGCGTTCTTC. As protein: CRPGGDFAFF.

This sequence joins TRBV6-6 and TRBJ2-7, with D maybe TRBD2 (5 bases). This CDR3 spans 15 amino acids. The V and J ends lost 6 bases and 3 bases respectively, with 18 bases between them. Germline V CDR1 and CDR2: MNHNY, SVGAGI (reference sequence). CDR3: CASRTTRQADYEQYF. The CDR3 DNA is TGTGCCAGCAGGACTACTAGGCAGGCGGACTACGAGCAGTACTTC.

The V gene is TRBV7-6, the J gene TRBJ2-4; D ambiguous. The J call is in doubt because the DNA end fits TRBJ2-7 better. This CDR3 has 12 amino acids. Per germline, CDR1 SGHVS and CDR2 FNYEAQ. Written as DNA, the CDR3 is TGTGCCAGCAGCCCGATTGGGTACGAGCAGTACTTC. Residues: CASSPIGYEQYF.

Note on this clonotype: A read error may produce the germline difference seen at one junction end. The V gene is TRBV10-3, the J gene TRBJ2-5; 10 bases agree with TRBD1. Germline V gives CDR1 ENHRY, CDR2 SYGVKD. This CDR3 is built from 12 residues. In DNA form, the CDR3 reads TGTGCCACGCGGGACAGGGGAGAGGCCCAGTACTTC. It specifies CATRDRGEAQYF.

This chain joins TRBV28 and TRBJ2-1, with D unclear. Between the trimmed V and J ends, which lost 5 bases and 2 bases, there was a span of 10 bases. From germline, CDR1 is MDHEN and CDR2 SYDVKM. The CDR3 spans 14 residues. CDR3 bases: TGTGCCAGCAGTGGTCCCTTCCCCTACAATGAGCAGTTCTTC. Amino acids: CASSGPFPYNEQFF. The variable domain in full, completed from reference TRBV28 and TRBJ2-1, reads DVKVTQSSRYLVKRTGEKVFLECVQDMDHENMFWYRQDPGLGLRLIYFSYDVKMKEKGDIPEGYSVSREKKERFSLILESASTNQTSMYLCASSGPFPYNEQFFGPGTRLTVL.

There are a few counts of this clonotype. The chain has TRBV7-2 and TRBJ1-3, with D unresolved. Germline values: CDR1 SGHTA, CDR2 FQGNSA. Trimming left V 8 bases short and J 0 bases short, with 14 bases between. This CDR3 contains 15 residues. CDR3 residues: CASSLAGSSGNTIYF. CDR3 DNA: TGTGCCAGCTCTTTGGCCGGCTCCTCTGGAAACACCATATATTTT.

This clonotype came up many times. The chain recombines TRBV20-1 with TRBJ2-3, with D unresolved. The germline V and J ends were trimmed by 0 bases and 6 bases, with 10 bases remaining between them. Germline lookup yields CDR1 DFQATT and CDR2 SNEGSKA (reference sequence). The CDR3 contains 13 residues. CDR3 in amino acids: CSAREGLRDTQYF. CDR3 coding DNA: TGCAGTGCTAGAGAGGGGTTAAGGGATACGCAGTATTTT.

Of note for this clonotype: Being one base from a much bigger clone, this may be a read error. The V and J genes are TRBV5-1 and TRBJ2-1; 11 positions agree with TRBD2. The V segment lost 6 bases and the J segment 0 bases; nucleotides outside the gene matches: 14. The CDR3 has 19 residues. In germline, CDR1 is SGHRS, CDR2 YFSETQ. The CDR3 spells CASNLRPILAGGSYNEQFF. Here the CDR3 DNA reads TGCGCCAGCAACTTACGCCCTATTCTAGCGGGGGGCTCCTACAATGAGCAGTTCTTC.